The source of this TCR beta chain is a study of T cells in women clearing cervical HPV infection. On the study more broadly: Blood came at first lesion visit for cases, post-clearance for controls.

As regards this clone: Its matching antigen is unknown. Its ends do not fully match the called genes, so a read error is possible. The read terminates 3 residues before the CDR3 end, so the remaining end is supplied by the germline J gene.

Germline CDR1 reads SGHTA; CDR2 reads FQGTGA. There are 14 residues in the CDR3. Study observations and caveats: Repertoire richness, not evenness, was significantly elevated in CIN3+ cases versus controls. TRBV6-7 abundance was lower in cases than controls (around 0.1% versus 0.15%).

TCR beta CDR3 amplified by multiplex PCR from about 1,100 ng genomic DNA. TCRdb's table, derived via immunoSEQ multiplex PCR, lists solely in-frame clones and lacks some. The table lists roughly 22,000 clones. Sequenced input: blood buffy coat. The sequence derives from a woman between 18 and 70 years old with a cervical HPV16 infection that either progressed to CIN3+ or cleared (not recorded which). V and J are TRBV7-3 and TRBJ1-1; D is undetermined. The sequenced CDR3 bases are TGTGCCGGCAGCTCGTCACACCTCAACACTGAA. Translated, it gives CAGSSSHLNTE. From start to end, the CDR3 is CAGSSSHLNTEAFF.